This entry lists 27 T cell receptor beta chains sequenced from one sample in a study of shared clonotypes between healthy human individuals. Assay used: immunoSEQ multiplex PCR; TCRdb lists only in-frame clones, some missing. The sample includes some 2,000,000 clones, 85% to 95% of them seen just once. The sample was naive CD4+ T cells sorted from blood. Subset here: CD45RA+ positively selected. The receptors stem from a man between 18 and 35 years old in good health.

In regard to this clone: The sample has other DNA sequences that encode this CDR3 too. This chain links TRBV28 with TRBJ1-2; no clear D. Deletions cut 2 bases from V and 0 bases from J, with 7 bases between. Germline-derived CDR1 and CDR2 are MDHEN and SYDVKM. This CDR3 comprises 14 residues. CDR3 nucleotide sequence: TGTGCCAGCAGTTTAAGCGGATCTAACTATGGCTACACCTTC. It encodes CASSLSGSNYGYTF.

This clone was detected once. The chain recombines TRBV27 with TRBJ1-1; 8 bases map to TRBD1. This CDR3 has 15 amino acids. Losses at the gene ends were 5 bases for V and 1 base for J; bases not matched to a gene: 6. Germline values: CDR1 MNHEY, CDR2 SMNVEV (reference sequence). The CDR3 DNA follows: TGTGCCAGCAGTATCGGACAGGGAAGGAACACTGAAGCTTTCTTT. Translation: CASSIGQGRNTEAFF.

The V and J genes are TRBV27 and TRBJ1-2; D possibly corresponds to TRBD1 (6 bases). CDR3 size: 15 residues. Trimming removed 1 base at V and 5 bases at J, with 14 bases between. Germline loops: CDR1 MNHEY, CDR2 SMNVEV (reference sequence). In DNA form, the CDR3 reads TGTGCCAGCAGTTTATGGCCAGGGGAAGTTTATGGCTACACCTTC. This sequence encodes CASSLWPGEVYGYTF.

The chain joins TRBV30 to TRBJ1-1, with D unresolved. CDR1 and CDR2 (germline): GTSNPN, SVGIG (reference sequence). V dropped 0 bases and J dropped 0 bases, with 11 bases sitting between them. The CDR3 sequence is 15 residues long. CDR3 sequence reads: CAWSVGRYMNTEAFF. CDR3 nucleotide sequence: TGTGCCTGGAGTGTAGGCAGATACATGAACACTGAAGCTTTCTTT.

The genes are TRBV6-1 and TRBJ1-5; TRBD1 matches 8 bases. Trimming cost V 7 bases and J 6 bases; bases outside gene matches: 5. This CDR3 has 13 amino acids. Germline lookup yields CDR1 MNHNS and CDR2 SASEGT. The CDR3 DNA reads TGTGCCAGCAATGGACAGGGCGGTCAGCCCCAGCATTTT. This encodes CASNGQGGQPQHF.

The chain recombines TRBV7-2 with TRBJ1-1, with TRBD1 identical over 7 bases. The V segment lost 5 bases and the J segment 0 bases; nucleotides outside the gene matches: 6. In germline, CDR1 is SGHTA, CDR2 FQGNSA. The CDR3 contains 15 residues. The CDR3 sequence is CASSPLTGVNTEAFF. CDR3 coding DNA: TGTGCCAGCAGCCCATTAACAGGGGTGAACACTGAAGCTTTCTTT. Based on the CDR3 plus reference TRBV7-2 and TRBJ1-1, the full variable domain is GAGVSQSPSNKVTEKGKDVELRCDPISGHTALYWYRQSLGQGLEFLIYFQGNSAPDKSGLPSDRFSAERTGGSVSTLTIQRTQQEDSAVYLCASSPLTGVNTEAFFGQGTRLTVV.

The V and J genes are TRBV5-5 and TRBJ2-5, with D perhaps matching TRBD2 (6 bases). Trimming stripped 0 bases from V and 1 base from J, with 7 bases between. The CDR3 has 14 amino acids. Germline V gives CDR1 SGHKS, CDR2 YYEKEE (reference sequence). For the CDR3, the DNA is TGTGCCAGCAGCTTGGTCGGGGGCCAAGAGACCCAGTACTTC. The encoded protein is CASSLVGGQETQYF. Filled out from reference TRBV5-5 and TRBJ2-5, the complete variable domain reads DAGVTQSPTHLIKTRGQQVTLRCSPISGHKSVSWYQQVLGQGPQFIFQYYEKEERGRGNFPDRFSARQFPNYSSELNVNALLLGDSALYLCASSLVGGQETQYFGPGTRLLVL.

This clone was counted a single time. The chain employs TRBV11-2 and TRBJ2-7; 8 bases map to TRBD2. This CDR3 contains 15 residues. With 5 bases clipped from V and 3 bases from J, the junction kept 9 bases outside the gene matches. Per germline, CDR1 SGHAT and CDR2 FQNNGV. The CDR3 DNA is TGTGCCAGCAGCCCCGCCGGGGGGGCGTTCTACGAGCAGTACTTC. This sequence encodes CASSPAGGAFYEQYF.

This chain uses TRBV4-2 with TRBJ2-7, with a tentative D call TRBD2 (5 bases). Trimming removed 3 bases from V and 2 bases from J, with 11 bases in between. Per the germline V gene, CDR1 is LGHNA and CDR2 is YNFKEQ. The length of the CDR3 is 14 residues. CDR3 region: CASSQRTGTYEQYF. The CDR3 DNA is TGTGCCAGCAGCCAGAGGACGGGGACCTACGAGCAGTACTTC.

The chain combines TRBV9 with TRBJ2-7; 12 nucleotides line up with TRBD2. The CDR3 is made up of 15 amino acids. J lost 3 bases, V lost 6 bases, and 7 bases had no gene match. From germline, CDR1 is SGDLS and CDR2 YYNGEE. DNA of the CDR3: TGTGCCAGCAACACCCAGACTAGCGGGAGCTACGAGCAGTACTTC. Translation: CASNTQTSGSYEQYF.

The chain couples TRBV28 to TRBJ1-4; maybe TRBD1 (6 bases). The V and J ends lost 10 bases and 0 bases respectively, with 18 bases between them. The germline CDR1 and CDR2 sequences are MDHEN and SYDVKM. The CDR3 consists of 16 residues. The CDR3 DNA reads TGTGCCACCGACACCAATGGGGGCTCAACTAATGAAAAACTGTTTTTT. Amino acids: CATDTNGGSTNEKLFF. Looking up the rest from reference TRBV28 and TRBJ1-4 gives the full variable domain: DVKVTQSSRYLVKRTGEKVFLECVQDMDHENMFWYRQDPGLGLRLIYFSYDVKMKEKGDIPEGYSVSREKKERFSLILESASTNQTSMYLCATDTNGGSTNEKLFFGSGTQLSVL.

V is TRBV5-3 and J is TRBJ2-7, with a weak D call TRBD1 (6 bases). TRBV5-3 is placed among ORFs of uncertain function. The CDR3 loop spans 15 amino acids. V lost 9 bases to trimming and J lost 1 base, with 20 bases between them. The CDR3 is CAIPLRGKNSYEQYF. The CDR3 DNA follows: TGTGCCATCCCCTTGAGGGGGAAGAATTCCTACGAGCAGTACTTC.

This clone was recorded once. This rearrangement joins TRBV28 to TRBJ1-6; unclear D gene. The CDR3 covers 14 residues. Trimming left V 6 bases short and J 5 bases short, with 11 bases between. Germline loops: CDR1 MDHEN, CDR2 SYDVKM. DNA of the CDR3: TGTGCCAGCAGCGGCCCAGCCGATAATTCACCCCTCCACTTT. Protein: CASSGPADNSPLHF. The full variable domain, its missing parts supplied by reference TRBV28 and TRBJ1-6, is DVKVTQSSRYLVKRTGEKVFLECVQDMDHENMFWYRQDPGLGLRLIYFSYDVKMKEKGDIPEGYSVSREKKERFSLILESASTNQTSMYLCASSGPADNSPLHFGNGTRLTVT.

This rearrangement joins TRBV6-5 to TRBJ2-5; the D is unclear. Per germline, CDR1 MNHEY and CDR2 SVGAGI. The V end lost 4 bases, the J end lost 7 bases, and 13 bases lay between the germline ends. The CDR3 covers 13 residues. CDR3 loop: CASSWAAGGTQYF. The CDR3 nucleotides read TGTGCCAGCAGTTGGGCGGCTGGCGGGACCCAGTACTTC.

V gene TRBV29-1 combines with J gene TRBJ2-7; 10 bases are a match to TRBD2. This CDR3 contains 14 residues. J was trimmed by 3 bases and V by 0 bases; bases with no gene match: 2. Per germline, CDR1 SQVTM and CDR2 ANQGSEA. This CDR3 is CSVEDRTSGYEQYF. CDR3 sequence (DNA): TGCAGCGTTGAAGATCGGACTAGCGGCTACGAGCAGTACTTC.

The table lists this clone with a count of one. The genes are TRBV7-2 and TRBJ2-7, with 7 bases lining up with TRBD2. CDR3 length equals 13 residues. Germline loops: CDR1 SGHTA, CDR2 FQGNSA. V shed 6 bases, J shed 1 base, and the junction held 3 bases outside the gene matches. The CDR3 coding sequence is TGTGCCAGCAGATCTAGCGGTTCCTACGAGCAGTACTTC. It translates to CASRSSGSYEQYF.

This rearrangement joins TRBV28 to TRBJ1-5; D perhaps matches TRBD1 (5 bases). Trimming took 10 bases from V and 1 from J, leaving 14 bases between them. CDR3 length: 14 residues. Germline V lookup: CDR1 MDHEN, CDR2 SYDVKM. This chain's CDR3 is CATSRGDSNQPQHF. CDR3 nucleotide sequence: TGTGCCACCTCCCGGGGGGACAGCAATCAGCCCCAGCATTTT. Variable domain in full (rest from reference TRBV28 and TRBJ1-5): DVKVTQSSRYLVKRTGEKVFLECVQDMDHENMFWYRQDPGLGLRLIYFSYDVKMKEKGDIPEGYSVSREKKERFSLILESASTNQTSMYLCATSRGDSNQPQHFGDGTRLSIL.

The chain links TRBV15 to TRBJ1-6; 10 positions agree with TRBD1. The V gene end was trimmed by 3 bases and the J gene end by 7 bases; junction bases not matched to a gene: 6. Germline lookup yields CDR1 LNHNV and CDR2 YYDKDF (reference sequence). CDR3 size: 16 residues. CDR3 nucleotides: TGTGCCACCAGCAGGGACCGGGACAGGGGAAATTCACCCCTCCACTTT. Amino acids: CATSRDRDRGNSPLHF.

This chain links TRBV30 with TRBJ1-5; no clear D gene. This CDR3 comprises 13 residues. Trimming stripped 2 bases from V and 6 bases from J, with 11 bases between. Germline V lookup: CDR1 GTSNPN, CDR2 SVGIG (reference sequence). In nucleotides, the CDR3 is TGTGCCTGGAGTAGCTCCGGAGGTCAGCCCCAGCATTTT. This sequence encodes CAWSSSGGQPQHF. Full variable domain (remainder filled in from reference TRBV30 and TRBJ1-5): SQTIHQWPATLVQPVGSPLSLECTVEGTSNPNLYWYRQAAGRGLQLLFYSVGIGQISSEVPQNLSASRPQDRQFILSSKKLLLSDSGFYLCAWSSSGGQPQHFGDGTRLSIL.

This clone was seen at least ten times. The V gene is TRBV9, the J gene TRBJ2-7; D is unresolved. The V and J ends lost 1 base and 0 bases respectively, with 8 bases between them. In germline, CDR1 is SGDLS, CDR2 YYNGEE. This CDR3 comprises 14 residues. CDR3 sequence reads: CASSVLPGSYEQYF. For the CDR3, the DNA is TGTGCCAGCAGCGTACTTCCAGGCTCCTACGAGCAGTACTTC.

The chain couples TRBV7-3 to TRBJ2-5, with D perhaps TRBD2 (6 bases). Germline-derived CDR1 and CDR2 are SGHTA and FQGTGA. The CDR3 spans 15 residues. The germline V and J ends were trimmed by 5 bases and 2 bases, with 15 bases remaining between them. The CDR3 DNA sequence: TGTGCCAGCAGCCCTCAGGGACTGCAACAAGAGACCCAGTACTTC. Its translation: CASSPQGLQQETQYF.

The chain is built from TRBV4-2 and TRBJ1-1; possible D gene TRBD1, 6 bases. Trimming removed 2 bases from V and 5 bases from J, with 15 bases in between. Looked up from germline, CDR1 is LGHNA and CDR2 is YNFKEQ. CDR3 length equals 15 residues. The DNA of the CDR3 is TGTGCCAGCAGCCAAACCGGAACAGGGAGTACTGAAGCTTTCTTT. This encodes CASSQTGTGSTEAFF.

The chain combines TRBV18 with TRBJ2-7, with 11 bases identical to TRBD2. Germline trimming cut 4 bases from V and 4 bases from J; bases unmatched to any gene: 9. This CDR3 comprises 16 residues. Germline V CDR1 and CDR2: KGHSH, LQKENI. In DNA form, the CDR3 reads TGTGCCAGCTCACTCCGACTAGCGGGGCTTTTGTACGAGCAGTACTTC. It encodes CASSLRLAGLLYEQYF. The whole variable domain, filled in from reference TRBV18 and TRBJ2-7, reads NAGVMQNPRHLVRRRGQEARLRCSPMKGHSHVYWYRQLPEEGLKFMVYLQKENIIDESGMPKERFSAEFPKEGPSILRIQQVVRGDSAAYFCASSLRLAGLLYEQYFGPGTRLTVT.

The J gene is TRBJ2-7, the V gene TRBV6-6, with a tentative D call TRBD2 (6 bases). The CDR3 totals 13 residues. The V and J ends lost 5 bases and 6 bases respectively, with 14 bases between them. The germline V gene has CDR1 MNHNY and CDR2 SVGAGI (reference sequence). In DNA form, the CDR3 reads TGTGCCAGCAGTCCGCGTACTAGCTCCGAGCAGTACTTC. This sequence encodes CASSPRTSSEQYF.

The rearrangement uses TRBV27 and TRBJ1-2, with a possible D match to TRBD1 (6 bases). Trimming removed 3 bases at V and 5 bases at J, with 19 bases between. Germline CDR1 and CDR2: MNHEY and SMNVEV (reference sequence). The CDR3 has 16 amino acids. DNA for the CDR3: TGTGCCAGCAGTTTTGGGGGGCAGAGGGCGGGATATGGCTACACCTTC. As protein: CASSFGGQRAGYGYTF.

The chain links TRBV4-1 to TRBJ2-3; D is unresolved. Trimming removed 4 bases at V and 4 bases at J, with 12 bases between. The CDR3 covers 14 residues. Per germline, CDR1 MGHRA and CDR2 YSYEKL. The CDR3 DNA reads TGCGCCAGCAGCCCGTTACTTGGTCCAGATACGCAGTATTTT. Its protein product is CASSPLLGPDTQYF.

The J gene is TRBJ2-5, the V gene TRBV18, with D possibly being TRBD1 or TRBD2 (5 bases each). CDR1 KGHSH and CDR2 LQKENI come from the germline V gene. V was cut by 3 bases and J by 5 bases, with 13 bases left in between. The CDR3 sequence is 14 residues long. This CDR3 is CASSPTLGVETQYF. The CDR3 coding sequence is TGTGCCAGCTCACCTACATTGGGGGTGGAGACCCAGTACTTC. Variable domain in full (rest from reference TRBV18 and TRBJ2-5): NAGVMQNPRHLVRRRGQEARLRCSPMKGHSHVYWYRQLPEEGLKFMVYLQKENIIDESGMPKERFSAEFPKEGPSILRIQQVVRGDSAAYFCASSPTLGVETQYFGPGTRLLVL.